The 21 T cell receptor beta chains presented below share a single source sample, sequenced in a study of CD4 T cells in relation to SARS-CoV-2 and coronaviruses. TCRdb's table, derived via immunoSEQ multiplex PCR, lists solely in-frame clones and lacks some. The sample records about 36,000 clones, approximately 80% being singletons. The antigens for these receptors are not known. Sequencing was carried out using naive CD4+ T cells from PBMCs, cultured in vitro. Subset reported: naive CD4+ T cells isolated by negative enrichment. These receptors originate from an adult with COVID-19.

The V call is TRBV2, the J call TRBJ1-1; the match to TRBD1 covers 9 bases. Germline CDR1 and CDR2: SNHLY and FYNNEI. The CDR3 length is 16 residues. V gave up 6 bases and J gave up 5 bases; unmatched junction bases: 13. The CDR3 DNA reads TGTGCCAGCAGCGGGAACACAGGGGGCGTTCGGACTGAAGCTTTCTTT. Protein: CASSGNTGGVRTEAFF.

V and J are TRBV19 and TRBJ2-7; D may be TRBD1 (5 bases). The CDR3 extends over 19 amino acids. V was clipped by 7 bases and J by 1 base, with 29 bases between them. Looked up from germline, CDR1 is LNHDA and CDR2 is SQIVND (reference sequence). The CDR3 loop reads CASNFSGSGKRLPSYEQYF. The DNA of the CDR3 is TGTGCCAGTAACTTCTCCGGGTCAGGGAAAAGACTCCCGTCCTACGAGCAGTACTTC.

The V and J genes are TRBV18 and TRBJ2-7; 15 bases align to TRBD2. CDR1 is KGHSH and CDR2 is LQKENI in the germline V gene. The CDR3 extends over 18 amino acids. Trimming took 6 bases from V and 6 from J; bases not matched to a gene: 15. DNA of the CDR3: TGTGCCAGCTCCCAAAGGACTAGCGGGAGGGCCAACTCTCTCGAGCAGTACTTC. Translation gives CASSQRTSGRANSLEQYF.

The gene calls are TRBV12-3 or TRBV12-4 and TRBJ1-5; D is unresolved. The CDR3 is 13 amino acids. V was cut by 6 bases and J by 2 bases, with 8 bases left in between. The CDR3 nucleotides read TGTGCCAGCAGCCTCACAGGCAATCAGCCCCAGCATTTT. Its translation: CASSLTGNQPQHF.

The V and J genes are TRBV5-1 and TRBJ1-2; D is possibly TRBD1 (5 bases). Germline V lookup: CDR1 SGHRS, CDR2 YFSETQ. The CDR3 extends over 15 amino acids. Trimming removed 4 bases at V and 4 bases at J, with 17 bases between. The CDR3 protein is CASSPEGTGGYGYTF. The CDR3, as DNA: TGCGCCAGCAGCCCGGAGGGGACGGGAGGCTATGGCTACACCTTC.

J is TRBJ2-3 and V is TRBV27, with unresolved D. CDR1 MNHEY and CDR2 SMNVEV come from the germline V gene (reference sequence). This CDR3 is built from 11 residues. Trimming shortened V by 5 bases and J by 2 bases, and 2 bases separated the two germline ends. CDR3 in DNA: TGTGCCAGCAGTACCACAGATACGCAGTATTTT. As protein: CASSTTDTQYF.

DNA for the CDR3: TGCGCCAGCAGCCGGCGGGGACAGGGGACAGATACGCAGTATTTT. Translation: CASSRRGQGTDTQYF. The rearrangement uses TRBV4-3 and TRBJ2-3; 10 nucleotides align to TRBD1. Unmatched junction bases numbered 4, after V lost 4 bases and J lost 3 bases. The CDR3 loop spans 15 amino acids. The germline gives CDR1 LGHNA, CDR2 YSLEER.

The chain couples TRBV6-6 to TRBJ2-1, with D hard to call. The V end was cut by 0 bases, the J end by 5 bases, with 5 bases between. Germline V gene lookup returns CDR1 MNHNY and CDR2 SVGAGI (reference sequence). The CDR3 sequence is 13 residues long. CDR3 nucleotide sequence: TGTGCCAGCAGTTACTCCGTAAACAATGAGCAGTTCTTC. As protein: CASSYSVNNEQFF.

This chain connects TRBV6-5 to TRBJ1-2; unclear D gene. Germline loops: CDR1 MNHEY, CDR2 SVGAGI. The CDR3 consists of 13 residues. V was trimmed by 8 bases and J by 3 bases, leaving 13 bases between them. CDR3 coding DNA: TGTGCCAGCGGAAACGAGGGTCACTATGGCTACACCTTC. It yields the protein CASGNEGHYGYTF.

The rearrangement uses TRBV19 and TRBJ2-3, with 7 positions matching TRBD2. Germline CDR1 LNHDA, CDR2 SQIVND (reference sequence). The CDR3 covers 13 residues. With V trimmed by 3 bases and J by 4 bases, 1 base remained unmatched. The CDR3 loop is CASSMGLPDTQYF. For the CDR3, the DNA is TGTGCCAGTAGTATGGGACTACCAGATACGCAGTATTTT.

J is TRBJ1-1 and V is TRBV29-1; a weak D match, TRBD1 (6 bases). This CDR3 contains 14 residues. V shed 0 bases and J shed 4 bases, with 12 bases lying between them. The V gene's germline CDR1 is SQVTM and CDR2 ANQGSEA. Here the CDR3 DNA reads TGCAGCGTTGAAGACAGGGGAGGAGGCACTGAAGCTTTCTTT. Protein sequence: CSVEDRGGGTEAFF.

V and J are TRBV19 and TRBJ2-1; 11 positions match TRBD2. V lost 7 bases, J lost 6 bases, and 5 bases stayed unmatched. Germline CDR1 reads LNHDA; CDR2 reads SQIVND (reference sequence). CDR3 length: 14 residues. The CDR3 protein is CASTGTSGSNEQFF. The DNA of the CDR3 is TGTGCCAGTACCGGGACTAGCGGATCCAATGAGCAGTTCTTC.

This chain connects TRBV30 to TRBJ2-5; tentatively, D is TRBD1 (5 bases). Germline V gene data show CDR1 as GTSNPN and CDR2 as SVGIG (reference sequence). The ends were cut back, 0 bases at V and 3 bases at J, with 14 bases in the middle. The CDR3 spans 15 residues. The chain's CDR3 is CAWSVGADIKETQYF. DNA for the CDR3: TGTGCCTGGAGTGTTGGGGCGGATATAAAAGAGACCCAGTACTTC.

The chain employs TRBV11-2 and TRBJ2-6; D tentatively reads TRBD1 or TRBD2 (5 bases each). The germline CDR1 and CDR2 sequences are SGHAT and FQNNGV. V shed 5 bases and J shed 0 bases, with 20 bases lying between them. This CDR3 is built from 19 residues. CDR3 DNA sequence: TGTGCCAGCAGCGCCCCCGTCCCGGGACCGAGCTCTGGGGCCAACGTCCTGACTTTC. Its protein product is CASSAPVPGPSSGANVLTF.

Notes on this clone: One end of the junction does not line up with germline, which may come from a read error. The chain is built from TRBV7-7 and TRBJ2-3, with D possibly TRBD1 on 5 matching bases. Germline assignment: CDR1 SSHAT and CDR2 FNYEAQ (reference sequence). The CDR3 runs to 14 residues. CDR3 residues: CASSFRVGADTQYF. The DNA of the CDR3 is TGTGCTAGCAGCTTTAGGGTAGGGGCAGATACGCAGTATTTT.

This rearrangement joins TRBV5-1 to TRBJ1-2; D is unresolved. Trimming shortened V by 6 bases and J by 7 bases, and 19 bases separated the two germline ends. The germline V gene encodes CDR1 SGHRS and CDR2 YFSETQ. This CDR3 comprises 14 residues. In DNA, the CDR3 is TGCGCCAGCACCCCCGCCGAAGGCGGGCGTGGCTACACCTTC. Protein sequence: CASTPAEGGRGYTF.

This clone was seen once. The gene calls are TRBV5-1 and TRBJ2-1; 12 positions match TRBD2. The CDR3 is 17 residues long. Germline V gene lookup returns CDR1 SGHRS and CDR2 YFSETQ. With V trimmed by 0 bases and J by 4 bases, 5 bases remained unmatched. CDR3 in DNA: TGCGCCAGCAGCTTGGCGACTAGCGGGAGCTCTTACAATGAGCAGTTCTTC. Protein sequence: CASSLATSGSSYNEQFF.

V and J are TRBV28 and TRBJ1-4; the match to TRBD1 covers 7 bases. This CDR3 is built from 16 residues. Germline V lookup: CDR1 MDHEN, CDR2 SYDVKM. Trimming removed 1 base from V and 8 bases from J; junction bases left unmatched: 10. In DNA, the CDR3 is TGTGCCAGCAGTTTATTCGGTACAGGGGCCGGGGAAAAACTGTTTTTT. It encodes CASSLFGTGAGEKLFF.

The J gene is TRBJ2-7, the V gene TRBV9, with 8 bases that match TRBD2. J lost 3 bases, V lost 3 bases, and 14 bases had no gene match. Germline V gives CDR1 SGDLS, CDR2 YYNGEE. The CDR3 loop spans 17 amino acids. The DNA for the CDR3 is TGTGCCAGCAGCGCACACCCTATGGCCAGCGGGAGCTACGAGCAGTACTTC. Protein: CASSAHPMASGSYEQYF. Supplemented by reference TRBV9 and TRBJ2-7, the full variable domain reads DSGVTQTPKHLITATGQRVTLRCSPRSGDLSVYWYQQSLDQGLQFLIQYYNGEERAKGNILERFSAQQFPDLHSELNLSSLELGDSALYFCASSAHPMASGSYEQYFGPGTRLTVT.

The chain uses TRBV7-3 and TRBJ2-6; a weak D match, TRBD1 (5 bases). Trimming removed 4 bases at V and 2 bases at J, with 24 bases between. CDR1 is SGHTA, CDR2 FQGTGA, per germline. The CDR3 loop spans 20 amino acids. The CDR3 DNA reads TGTGCCAGCAGCTCAGCGACAGAGTACTCTCTTAGGGCTGGGGCCAACGTCCTGACTTTC. Its protein is CASSSATEYSLRAGANVLTF.

This clone appeared a few times. The V call is TRBV3-1 (or the pseudogene TRBV3-2), the J call TRBJ2-2; 14 positions agree with TRBD2. V gave up 1 base and J gave up 5 bases; unmatched junction bases: 6. Germline V CDR1 and CDR2: LGHDT, YNNKEL (reference sequence). This CDR3 contains 18 residues. The CDR3 is CASSQGAGLAGVTGELFF. DNA for the CDR3: TGTGCCAGCAGCCAAGGGGCGGGACTAGCGGGAGTTACCGGGGAGCTGTTTTTT.